This T cell receptor beta chain was profiled in a study of Tregs in tolerant kidney transplant recipients. The repertoire was sequenced with immunoSEQ multiplex PCR; TCRdb's copy has only in-frame clones and lacks some. This table holds hundreds of thousands of clones, 65% to 85% found once. This clone was seen a single time. Sequenced material: CD4+ T cells from blood. The sequence was collected from a human donor in good health.

The CDR3 region is CAWSRTGYYDEQYF. CDR3 DNA sequence: TGTGCCTGGAGTCGGACAGGGTACTACGACGAGCAGTACTTC. The chain is built from TRBV30 and TRBJ2-7, with 8 bases fitting TRBD1. The V and J ends lost 2 bases and 5 bases, in that order; junction bases with no gene match: 8. CDR3 length: 14 amino acids. The germline CDR1 and CDR2 sequences are GTSNPN and SVGIG (reference sequence). Full variable domain (rest looked up from reference TRBV30 and TRBJ2-7): SQTIHQWPATLVQPVGSPLSLECTVEGTSNPNLYWYRQAAGRGLQLLFYSVGIGQISSEVPQNLSASRPQDRQFILSSKKLLLSDSGFYLCAWSRTGYYDEQYFGPGTRLTVT.